These T cell receptor beta chains were read from a single sample in a study of cytomegalovirus exposure and HLA in healthy donors. Using immunoSEQ multiplex PCR, the repertoire was profiled, and TCRdb retains in-frame clones only, with some absent. The table has some 200,000 clones, 65% to 85% seen once; the top ten hold roughly 0.095%. The sequencing sample was made of PBMCs. The receptors shown here come from a boy younger than 10 in good health and CMV-seronegative. Both conserved end residues are part of each CDR3. A D gene is named only where the DNA matches it firmly. Rows give clone size only sometimes, using once, few, many, or a class for an expanded clone.

D,V,J,size,CDR3,DNA
TRBD1,TRBV7-2,TRBJ2-5,-,CASSPDRYQETQYF,TGTGCCAGCAGCCCGGACAGGTACCAAGAGACCCAGTACTTC
TRBD2,TRBV11-1,TRBJ2-3,once,CASSFLSSGGVDTQYF,TGTGCCAGCAGCTTTCTGTCTAGCGGGGGGGTAGATACGCAGTATTTT
TRBD2,TRBV2,TRBJ2-3,-,CASSGIGLAGAPEYSDTQYF,TGTGCCAGCAGTGGGATCGGACTAGCGGGGGCCCCCGAATACTCGGATACGCAGTATTTT
-,TRBV4-3,TRBJ1-2,-,CASSQEGRQGNGYTF,TGCGCCAGCAGCCAAGAAGGAAGGCAGGGGAATGGCTACACCTTC
-,TRBV23-1,TRBJ1-5,-,CASSRQAPGGQPQHF,TGCGCCAGCAGTCGGCAGGCCCCGGGGGGTCAGCCCCAGCATTTT
-,TRBV7-2,TRBJ1-3,-,CASSTGSGNTIYF,TGTGCCAGCAGCACAGGGTCCGGAAACACCATATATTTT
TRBD1,TRBV5-1,TRBJ1-4,-,CASSPDRGLEKLFF,TGCGCCAGCAGCCCGGACAGGGGGCTTGAAAAACTGTTTTTT
TRBD1,TRBV7-2,TRBJ2-5,-,CASSSETGLAQYF,TGTGCCAGCAGCTCCGAGACAGGGTTGGCCCAGTACTTC
TRBD2,TRBV15,TRBJ2-3,-,CATKRGRTDTQYF,TGTGCCACTAAGCGGGGGCGCACAGATACGCAGTATTTT
TRBD2,TRBV7-9,TRBJ2-5,-,CASSRGLAGQETQYF,TGTGCCAGCAGCCGGGGACTAGCGGGGCAAGAGACCCAGTACTTC
-,TRBV29-1,TRBJ1-2,-,CSASNGPGEGYTF,TGCAGCGCTTCGAACGGTCCGGGGGAAGGCTACACCTTC
-,TRBV2,TRBJ1-1,few,CASIGRATIF,TGTGCCAGCATCGGGAGGGCTACCATCTTT
-,TRBV6-4,TRBJ2-2,few,CASSDTGTGELFF,TGTGCCAGCAGTGACACGGGGACCGGGGAGCTGTTTTTT
-,TRBV15,TRBJ1-5,-,CATSRALTRSSSNQPQHF,TGTGCCACCAGCAGAGCGCTTACCAGGTCGAGTAGTAATCAGCCCCAGCATTTT
-,TRBV9,TRBJ1-6,-,CASSVARDWSSPLHF,TGTGCCAGCAGCGTAGCCAGGGACTGGTCCTCACCCCTCCACTTT
TRBD1,TRBV5-4,TRBJ2-5,-,CASLQDRGQETQYF,TGTGCCAGCCTTCAAGACAGGGGGCAAGAGACCCAGTACTTC
TRBD1,TRBV7-9,TRBJ1-3,-,CASSQGTVAGNTIYF,TGTGCCAGCAGCCAAGGGACAGTTGCTGGAAACACCATATATTTT
-,TRBV6-5,TRBJ1-3,few,CASQGSGNTIYF,TGTGCCAGCCAGGGTTCTGGAAACACCATATATTTT
-,TRBV10-3,TRBJ2-5,-,CAITPGEGETQYF,TGTGCCATCACCCCAGGGGAGGGGGAGACCCAGTACTTC
-,TRBV19,TRBJ2-1,-,CASTAGNSYNEQFF,TGTGCCAGTACCGCGGGGAACTCCTACAATGAGCAGTTCTTC
-,TRBV7-6,TRBJ2-7,-,CASSLGDAGYEQYF,TGTGCCAGCAGCTTAGGAGACGCCGGGTACGAGCAGTACTTC
-,TRBV21-1,TRBJ1-2,-,CASSNPSTANYGYTF,TGTGCCAGCAGCAACCCCTCGACAGCTAACTATGGCTACACCTTC
TRBD2,TRBV19,TRBJ2-4,few,CASSRIAGGVGAKNIQYF,TGTGCCAGTAGTAGGATAGCGGGGGGGGTCGGGGCCAAAAACATTCAGTACTTC
-,TRBV6-6,TRBJ2-1,-,CASTKRQATYNEQFF,TGTGCCAGCACCAAAAGACAGGCAACCTACAATGAGCAGTTCTTC
TRBD2,TRBV2,TRBJ2-2,once,CASLAGSANTGELFF,TGTGCCAGCTTAGCGGGCTCAGCGAACACCGGGGAGCTGTTTTTT
-,TRBV5-1,TRBJ2-7,-,CASSLEFRGSPNEQYF,TGCGCCAGCAGCTTGGAATTCCGGGGATCCCCCAACGAGCAGTACTTC
TRBD2,TRBV5-4,TRBJ2-1,-,CASSRTSGVSYNEQFF,TGTGCCAGCAGCCGGACTAGCGGGGTATCCTACAATGAGCAGTTCTTC
-,TRBV30,TRBJ2-5,few,CAWSVFLALEGTQYF,TGTGCCTGGAGTGTTTTCCTAGCCCTAGAGGGGACCCAGTACTTC
-,TRBV11-2,TRBJ1-4,-,CASSRSFGEKLFF,TGTGCCAGCAGCCGGAGTTTCGGTGAAAAACTGTTTTTT
TRBD1,TRBV10-3,TRBJ1-5,-,CAIRGDREGQPQHF,TGTGCCATCAGAGGGGACAGGGAAGGTCAGCCCCAGCATTTT
TRBD2,TRBV4-1,TRBJ2-1,-,CASSQDMAGGRNEQFF,TGCGCCAGCAGCCAAGATATGGCGGGGGGGCGCAATGAGCAGTTCTTC
-,TRBV19,TRBJ1-1,-,CATRSESRTEAFF,TGTGCCACCCGATCCGAGTCACGAACTGAAGCTTTCTTT
-,TRBV21-1,TRBJ1-3,few,CASSKAGRATGNTIYF,TGTGCCAGCAGCAAAGCGGGGAGGGCTACTGGAAACACCATATATTTT
TRBD2,TRBV27,TRBJ2-1,few,CASSLSGTSGGIVNEQFF,TGTGCCAGCAGTTTATCGGGGACTAGCGGGGGGATCGTTAATGAGCAGTTCTTC
TRBD1,TRBV27,TRBJ1-5,-,CASRPTGKGQPQHF,TGTGCCAGCAGGCCGACAGGGAAGGGCCAGCCCCAGCATTTT
-,TRBV7-2,TRBJ1-1,-,CASSLIGSGSNTEAFF,TGTGCCAGCAGCTTAATTGGTTCAGGGTCGAACACTGAAGCTTTCTTT
TRBD2,TRBV9,TRBJ2-5,-,CASSVGLAGGSPGTQYF,TGTGCCAGCAGCGTAGGACTAGCGGGGGGGTCACCAGGGACCCAGTACTTC
-,TRBV6-1,TRBJ1-2,-,CASTPSEGSYGYTF,TGTGCCAGCACTCCCAGTGAGGGAAGCTATGGCTACACCTTC
TRBD2,TRBV6-5,TRBJ2-3,-,CASSSGGVDTQYF,TGTGCCAGCAGTTCGGGGGGTGTAGATACGCAGTATTTT
-,TRBV7-2,TRBJ1-2,few,CASSLDRWGYTF,TGTGCCAGCAGCTTAGATAGATGGGGCTACACCTTC
-,TRBV15,TRBJ1-4,-,CATSRVGGEKLFF,TGTGCCACCAGCAGAGTGGGGGGTGAAAAACTGTTTTTT
TRBD2,TRBV6-5,TRBJ2-3,-,CASSYLGRGGPDTQYF,TGTGCCAGCAGTTACTTGGGGCGGGGGGGCCCCGATACGCAGTATTTT
TRBD1,TRBV5-6,TRBJ2-3,few,CASSIRPRGHSTDTQYF,TGTGCCAGCAGCATCCGCCCCAGGGGGCACAGCACAGATACGCAGTATTTT
-,TRBV19,TRBJ2-7,-,CASSRAGSYEQYF,TGTGCCAGTAGTCGAGCAGGCTCCTACGAGCAGTACTTC
-,TRBV15,TRBJ1-3,once,CATSRDPGVSGNTIYF,TGTGCCACCAGCAGAGATCCGGGGGTCTCTGGAAACACCATATATTTT